Listed below are T cell receptor beta chains from one sample, sequenced in a study of T cells in Graves' hyperthyroidism and ophthalmopathy. TCRdb called the multiplex PCR reads again in MiXCR, with one record for every CDR3 protein. The sample gives roughly 570,000 distinct CDR3 sequences, 46% of which show up once; more than 7.5% is in the top ten. The sequenced material came from peripheral blood or thyroid tissue (not recorded which). The origin of the receptors is a woman aged 18-29 years with Graves' hyperthyroidism. The conserved cysteine and the conserved F or W are not part of the CDR3 here. Each record gives: V gene, CDR3 protein.

TRBV7-2 ASNPTSGEQY
TRBV20-1 SALTGGRSRNYGYT
TRBV2 ASSGGPKGADYGYT
TRBV7-2 ASSTGLAGLQETQY
TRBV2 ASSRTAATYGYT
TRBV7-9 ASRPGGGLANTDTQY
TRBV25-1 ASRTDYGYT
TRBV7-6 ASSSWPKGDEQY
TRBV29-1 SVEDPKGGGGYT
TRBV29-1 SVRTTNEKLFFGSGTQY
TRBV6-5 ASLRRTGNLGNSPLH
TRBV9 ASTPGALDEKLF
TRBV12-3/TRBV12-4 ASSLGYSYEQY
TRBV10-3 AISGDGSHEQY
TRBV6-9 ASSLFSGSRYEQY
TRBV4-2 ASSELAGAMNTEAF
TRBV20-1 SAIDPGREGLH
TRBV7-9 ASSQGAWTSENTGELF